This TCR beta chain was recorded in a study of Graves' ophthalmopathy and Graves' hyperthyroidism. Germline V lookup: CDR1 GTSNPN, CDR2 SVGIG (reference sequence). CDR3 length equals 14 residues. V lost 2 bases and J lost 3; bases outside the gene matches: 5. Hyperthyroidism was considered stable when no ophthalmopathy appeared within 18 months of follow-up. For repertoire sequencing, the TCR beta CDR3 regions were amplified from RNA transcripts. The workflow started with a first-round RT-PCR run with HTBI primers and then moved on to a second-round multiplex PCR. A single record per CDR3 protein comes from TCRdb applying MiXCR to the multiplex PCR reads. This sample has roughly 350,000 distinct CDR3 sequences; roughly 15% occur once, and the top ten carry 2% to 3%. Ten or more counts support this clonotype.

Sequenced material: peripheral blood. This sequence originates from an adult woman with stable Graves' hyperthyroidism. The chain joins TRBV30 to TRBJ1-1; 8 bases match TRBD1. CDR3 nucleotides: TGTGCCTGGAGTCACGCGACAGGGGACACTGAAGCTTTCTTT. Its translation: CAWSHATGDTEAFF.